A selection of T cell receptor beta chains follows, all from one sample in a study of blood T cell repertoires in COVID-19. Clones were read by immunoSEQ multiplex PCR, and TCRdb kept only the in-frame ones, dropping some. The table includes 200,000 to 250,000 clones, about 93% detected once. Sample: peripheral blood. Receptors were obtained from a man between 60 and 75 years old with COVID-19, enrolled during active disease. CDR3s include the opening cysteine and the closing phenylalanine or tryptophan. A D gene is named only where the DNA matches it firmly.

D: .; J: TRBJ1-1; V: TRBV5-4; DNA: TGTGCCAGCAGCTTGAACAGGGTGGCCACTGAAGCTTTCTTT; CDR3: CASSLNRVATEAFF
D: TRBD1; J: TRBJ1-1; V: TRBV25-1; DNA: TGTGCCAGCAGTAGACAGGGGTGGGGGAACACTGAAGCTTTCTTT; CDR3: CASSRQGWGNTEAFF
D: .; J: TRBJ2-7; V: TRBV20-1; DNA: TGCAGTGCCCCGGCGGTCTACGAGCAGTACTTC; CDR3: CSAPAVYEQYF
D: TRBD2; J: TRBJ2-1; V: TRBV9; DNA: TGTGCCGGATATCTTAGCGGGAGCCCCTACAATGAGCAGTTCTTC; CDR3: CAGYLSGSPYNEQFF
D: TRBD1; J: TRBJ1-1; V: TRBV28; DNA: TGTGCCAGCAGTTCTTACTTCGTGGACAGGGGGAACACTGAAGCTTTCTTT; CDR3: CASSSYFVDRGNTEAFF
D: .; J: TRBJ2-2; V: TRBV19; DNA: TGTGCCAGTGAAACAGGTGTGAGGTCCGGGGAGCTGTTTTTT; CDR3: CASETGVRSGELFF
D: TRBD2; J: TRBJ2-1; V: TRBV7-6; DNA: TGTGCCAGCAGCTTAGGAGCCTTAGCGGGAGGATACAATGAGCAGTTCTTC; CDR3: CASSLGALAGGYNEQFF
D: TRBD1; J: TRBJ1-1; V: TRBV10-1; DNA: TGCGCCAGCAGTCCCTTCCGACAGGGGATGAACACTGAAGCTTTCTTT; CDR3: CASSPFRQGMNTEAFF
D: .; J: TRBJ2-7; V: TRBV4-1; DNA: TGCGCCAGCAGCCAACAACTGCAGGGTAAACTCTACGAGCAGTACTTC; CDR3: CASSQQLQGKLYEQYF
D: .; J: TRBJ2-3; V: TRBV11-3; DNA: TGTGCCAGCAGCTTAGGGTTTGCGGTGAGGGATACGCAGTATTTT; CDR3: CASSLGFAVRDTQYF
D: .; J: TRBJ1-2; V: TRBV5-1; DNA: TGCGCCAGCAGCCTAGGTGACAGGAACCACTATGGCTACACCTTC; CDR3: CASSLGDRNHYGYTF
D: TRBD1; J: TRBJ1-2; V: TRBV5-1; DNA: TGCGCCAGCAGAGACCCAGGGGGCATCGGCTATGGCTACACCTTC; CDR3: CASRDPGGIGYGYTF
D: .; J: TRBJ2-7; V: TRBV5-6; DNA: TGTGCCAGCAGCTTCCTTGGGGGGACCTACGAGCAGTACTTC; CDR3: CASSFLGGTYEQYF
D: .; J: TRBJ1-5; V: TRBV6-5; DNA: TGTGCCAGCAGCCCGAAGAAGGGGATCAATCAGCCCCAGCATTTT; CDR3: CASSPKKGINQPQHF